This is a list of T cell receptor beta chains from one sample in a study of T cell clones after liver transplantation. The protocol was immunoSEQ multiplex PCR, while the TCRdb copy is restricted to in-frame clones and leaves out a portion. Seen here are about 120,000 clones, less than 95% observed once, and the top ten hold 0.83%. This specimen was CD4+ T cells from blood, taken 12 months after liver transplant. The receptors here all came from a human patient who received a liver transplant. Some of the T cells might come from the graft donor. The CDR3 runs from the conserved cysteine through the conserved F or W. The D gene is left open where the match is weak. Not all rows give a size; the values are once, few, many and, for expanded clones, a class.

d_call | clone_size | j_call | v_call | cdr3_aa | cdr3_nt
- | - | TRBJ1-2 | TRBV25-1 | CASMSASDGYTF | TGTGCCAGCATGAGCGCGTCGGATGGCTACACCTTC
- | - | TRBJ2-1 | TRBV29-1 | CSGQERAIPYNEQFF | TGCAGCGGACAGGAGAGGGCTATACCATACAATGAGCAGTTCTTC
TRBD1 | - | TRBJ1-2 | TRBV30 | CAWSARTGRLNYGYTF | TGTGCCTGGAGCGCCCGGACAGGGAGGTTAAACTATGGCTACACCTTC
TRBD1 | - | TRBJ1-1 | TRBV25-1 | CASSEWVTGGVNTEAFF | TGTGCCAGCAGTGAATGGGTGACAGGGGGAGTGAACACTGAAGCTTTCTTT
TRBD1 | once | TRBJ2-7 | TRBV5-1 | CASSLMTGGTYEQYF | TGCGCCAGCAGCTTAATGACAGGGGGGACCTACGAGCAGTACTTC
- | - | TRBJ2-7 | TRBV29-1 | CSVVGGHTEQYF | TGCAGCGTTGTTGGCGGCCATACCGAGCAGTACTTC
- | - | TRBJ1-1 | TRBV7-9 | CASSSLMNTEAFF | TGTGCCAGCAGCTCCTTAATGAACACTGAAGCTTTCTTT
- | few | TRBJ1-1 | TRBV10-3 | CAISESDFGAEAFF | TGTGCCATCAGTGAGTCGGACTTTGGGGCTGAAGCTTTCTTT
TRBD2 | - | TRBJ2-4 | TRBV5-4 | CASKNSGPGDKNIQYF | TGTGCCAGCAAAAATAGCGGGCCGGGCGACAAAAACATTCAGTACTTC
- | - | TRBJ2-1 | TRBV29-1 | CSVEDLSSPYNEQFF | TGCAGCGTTGAAGATCTATCGAGCCCCTACAATGAGCAGTTCTTC
- | - | TRBJ2-2 | TRBV29-1 | CSGSAGANTGELFF | TGCAGCGGCAGTGCTGGGGCGAACACCGGGGAGCTGTTTTTT
TRBD1 | few | TRBJ1-1 | TRBV10-3 | CAISAVDRENTEAFF | TGTGCCATCAGTGCCGTAGACAGGGAGAACACTGAAGCTTTCTTT
TRBD2 | - | TRBJ2-7 | TRBV19 | CASSIGLAAASAYEQYF | TGTGCCAGTAGTATAGGACTAGCGGCCGCAAGCGCCTACGAGCAGTACTTC
- | - | TRBJ2-2 | TRBV19 | CASSPPGLTTGELFF | TGTGCCAGTAGTCCCCCGGGACTTACCACCGGGGAGCTGTTTTTT
- | once | TRBJ1-5 | TRBV7-8 | CASSLEALTPQHF | TGTGCCAGCAGCTTAGAGGCCTTAACGCCCCAGCATTTT
- | - | TRBJ1-3 | TRBV6-1 | CASSEALLISGNTIYF | TGTGCCAGCAGTGAAGCGCTTCTGATCTCTGGAAACACCATATATTTT
TRBD1 | - | TRBJ1-4 | TRBV2 | CATSGQTNEKLFF | TGTGCCACCTCGGGACAGACAAATGAAAAACTGTTTTTT
TRBD1 | - | TRBJ1-2 | TRBV5-1 | CASGTVDGYTF | TGCGCCAGCGGGACAGTAGATGGCTACACCTTC
- | once | TRBJ2-5 | TRBV5-5 | CASSSVPDAIETQYF | TGTGCCAGCAGCTCTGTCCCTGACGCGATAGAGACCCAGTACTTC
- | - | TRBJ1-5 | TRBV7-8 | CASSLSQISNQPQHF | TGTGCCAGCAGCTTATCCCAGATTAGCAATCAGCCCCAGCATTTT
- | once | TRBJ2-7 | TRBV5-4 | CASSGGGESTYEQYF | TGTGCCAGCAGCGGGGGCGGGGAGAGTACCTACGAGCAGTACTTC
- | - | TRBJ2-7 | TRBV25-1 | CASSKGFSSSYEQYF | TGTGCCAGCAGCAAGGGCTTCTCTAGCTCCTACGAGCAGTACTTC
TRBD2 | - | TRBJ2-5 | TRBV10-3 | CATSSGLLETQYF | TGTGCCACATCTAGCGGGTTGTTGGAGACCCAGTACTTC
TRBD1 | few | TRBJ1-1 | TRBV23-1 | CASSLTGPNTEAFF | TGCGCCAGCAGCCTGACAGGGCCGAACACTGAAGCTTTCTTT
TRBD1 | - | TRBJ2-7 | TRBV7-2 | CASSLSGTGTYEQYF | TGTGCCAGCAGCTTATCCGGGACAGGGACCTACGAGCAGTACTTC
- | - | TRBJ2-5 | TRBV25-1 | CASSEVTVKETQYF | TGTGCCAGCAGTGAAGTAACAGTTAAAGAGACCCAGTACTTC
TRBD2 | - | TRBJ2-5 | TRBV11-3 | CASSSREGRETQYF | TGTGCCAGCAGCTCGCGGGAGGGCCGGGAGACCCAGTACTTC
- | - | TRBJ2-7 | TRBV6-1 | CASSAAGDSYEQYF | TGTGCCAGCAGTGCGGCAGGCGACTCCTACGAGCAGTACTTC
TRBD1 | - | TRBJ1-2 | TRBV19 | CASSGRDRGLINYGYTF | TGTGCCAGTAGCGGGCGGGACAGGGGCCTCATTAACTATGGCTACACCTTC
- | - | TRBJ1-1 | TRBV29-1 | CSVEGLVLNTEAFF | TGCAGCGTTGAAGGTCTTGTTTTGAACACTGAAGCTTTCTTT
TRBD2 | - | TRBJ2-1 | TRBV5-1 | CASSLPGTSENEQFF | TGCGCCAGCAGCTTGCCCGGGACTAGCGAAAATGAGCAGTTCTTC
TRBD1 | - | TRBJ2-7 | TRBV5-8 | CASSAYDRAYEQYF | TGTGCCAGCAGCGCCTACGACAGGGCATACGAGCAGTACTTC
- | - | TRBJ1-2 | TRBV11-3 | CASSSTTGRYGYTF | TGTGCCAGCAGCTCGACTACAGGGCGCTATGGCTACACCTTC
- | - | TRBJ1-3 | TRBV6-1 | CASSEFWGVFSGNTIYF | TGTGCCAGCAGTGAATTTTGGGGGGTGTTCTCTGGAAACACCATATATTTT
- | - | TRBJ2-3 | TRBV7-9 | CASSSRTGGGLSTDTQYF | TGTGCCAGCAGCTCCCGTACCGGAGGGGGACTCTCCACAGATACGCAGTATTTT
TRBD1 | - | TRBJ2-3 | TRBV6-1 | CAVTGLTDTQYF | TGTGCGGTGACAGGGCTCACAGATACGCAGTATTTT
- | few | TRBJ2-1 | TRBV19 | CASSRQGGGAYNEQFF | TGTGCCAGTAGCCGCCAAGGAGGGGGAGCCTACAATGAGCAGTTCTTC
- | once | TRBJ2-3 | TRBV5-1 | CASSLANPTDTQYF | TGCGCCAGCAGCTTGGCCAATCCGACGGATACGCAGTATTTT
- | - | TRBJ2-5 | TRBV4-1 | CASGLEALGETQYF | TGCGCCAGCGGTCTGGAGGCGTTGGGCGAGACCCAGTACTTC
TRBD2 | - | TRBJ2-1 | TRBV7-9 | CASSSGLAGWDEQFF | TGTGCCAGCAGCTCGGGACTAGCGGGGTGGGATGAGCAGTTCTTC
- | medium-sized | TRBJ1-5 | TRBV28 | CASSRDHNQPQHF | TGTGCCAGCAGCAGGGACCACAATCAGCCCCAGCATTTT
TRBD1 | - | TRBJ1-2 | TRBV7-9 | CASSLDRAGGYTF | TGTGCCAGCAGCTTGGACAGGGCGGGAGGCTACACCTTC
- | - | TRBJ2-5 | TRBV5-1 | CASSFSEGQETQYF | TGCGCCAGCAGCTTTAGCGAAGGCCAAGAGACCCAGTACTTC
TRBD2 | - | TRBJ2-7 | TRBV2 | CASRGVAGGEQYF | TGTGCCAGCAGGGGAGTAGCGGGAGGCGAGCAGTACTTC
- | - | TRBJ2-1 | TRBV4-1 | CASSHRGTPDSYNEQFF | TGCGCCAGCAGCCACCGCGGGACTCCAGACTCCTACAATGAGCAGTTCTTC
TRBD2 | - | TRBJ2-3 | TRBV5-1 | CASSRSGVTDTQYF | TGCGCCAGCAGCCGTAGCGGGGTCACAGATACGCAGTATTTT
TRBD1 | - | TRBJ2-7 | TRBV27 | CASSRTGTGESYEQYF | TGTGCCAGCAGCCGAACCGGGACAGGGGAGAGTTACGAGCAGTACTTC
- | - | TRBJ1-5 | TRBV6-5 | CASGNGGRNQPQHF | TGTGCCAGCGGCAACGGGGGTCGCAATCAGCCCCAGCATTTT